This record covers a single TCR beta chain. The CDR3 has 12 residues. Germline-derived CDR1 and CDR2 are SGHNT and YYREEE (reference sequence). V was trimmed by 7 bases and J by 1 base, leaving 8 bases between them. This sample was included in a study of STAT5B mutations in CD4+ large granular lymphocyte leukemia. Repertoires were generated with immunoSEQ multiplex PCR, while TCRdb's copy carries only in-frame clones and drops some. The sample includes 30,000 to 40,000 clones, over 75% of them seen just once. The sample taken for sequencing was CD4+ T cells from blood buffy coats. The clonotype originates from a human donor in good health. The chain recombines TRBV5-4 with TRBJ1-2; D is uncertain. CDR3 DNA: TGTGCCAGCCATACAGTTAACTATGGCTACACCTTC. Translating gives CASHTVNYGYTF. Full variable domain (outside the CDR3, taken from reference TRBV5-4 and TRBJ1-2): ETGVTQSPTHLIKTRGQQVTLRCSSQSGHNTVSWYQQALGQGPQFIFQYYREEENGRGNFPPRFSGLQFPNYSSELNVNALELDDSALYLCASHTVNYGYTFGSGTRLTVV.